This T cell receptor beta chain emerged from a study of T cell repertoires in cytomegalovirus infection. Overall study: Public TCR beta signatures indicated both CMV infection and matching HLA type.

V trimming: 5 bases; J trimming: 4 bases; junction bases outside the gene matches: 11. This CDR3 contains 15 residues. CDR1 is SEHNR, CDR2 FQNEAQ, per germline (reference sequence). As regards this clonotype: Its specificity is unknown.

TCRdb reanalysed the reads using MiXCR and keeps one entry per CDR3 protein. The sample has hundreds of thousands of distinct CDR3 sequences; more than 40% are singletons. The receptor was isolated from a human donor in good health (CMV status not recorded). Some clones in this sample may be carry-over from other donors' samples. Sample: cultured PBMCs, taken from culture after CMV antigen stimulation. This chain joins TRBV7-9 and TRBJ2-7; 7 nucleotides agree with TRBD1. The CDR3 DNA sequence: TGTGCCAGCAGCCGACCGGCAGGGGGTCGGTACGAGCAGTACTTC. Translation: CASSRPAGGRYEQYF. The full variable domain, in which reference TRBV7-9 and TRBJ2-7 provide the parts outside the CDR3, is DTGVSQNPRHKITKRGQNVTFRCDPISEHNRLYWYRQTLGQGPEFLTYFQNEAQLEKSRLLSDRFSAERPKGSFSTLEIQRTEQGDSAMYLCASSRPAGGRYEQYFGPGTRLTVT.